A selection of T cell receptor beta chains follows, all from one sample in a study of shared clonotypes between healthy human individuals. The method was immunoSEQ multiplex PCR; TCRdb's version includes in-frame clones alone and lacks a portion of them. The sample has some 2.1 million clones, 85% to 95% seen once. The sample consisted of naive CD4+ T cells sorted from blood. All receptors come from a man aged 18 to 30 in good health. Both conserved end residues are part of each CDR3. D genes are given only for firm matches. The size of a clone is reported for some rows only, either as once, few or many, or as a class for expanded clones.

TRBJ2-5	TRBV2	.	TRBD2	TGTGCCAGCAGTACCCCGGACAGTTTTCAAGGACTAGCGGGAGTCGGTCAAGAGACCCAGTACTTC	CASSTPDSFQGLAGVGQETQYF
TRBJ2-3	TRBV5-1	.	.	TGCGCCAGCAGCCCCCGGCCCGATACGCAGTATTTT	CASSPRPDTQYF
TRBJ2-3	TRBV4-1	.	.	TGCGCCAGCAGCCAAGATCGGTTCATGGGGGTCACTAGCACAGATACGCAGTATTTT	CASSQDRFMGVTSTDTQYF
TRBJ2-5	TRBV19	.	.	TGTGCCAGTAGTGCAGGGAGGGAGACCCAGTACTTC	CASSAGRETQYF
TRBJ1-3	TRBV7-2	.	.	TGTGCCAGCAGCTTGGTGGGGAGCTCTGGAAACACCATATATTTT	CASSLVGSSGNTIYF
TRBJ1-2	TRBV11-2	.	TRBD1	TGTGCCAGCAGCTTAGATGTCGGGACAGTGTCTTCTGTCTACACCTTC	CASSLDVGTVSSVYTF
TRBJ1-2	TRBV30	.	.	TGTGCCTGGAGTGCGGGACGGCTAAACTATGGCTACACCTTC	CAWSAGRLNYGYTF
TRBJ1-3	TRBV6-5	.	.	TGTGCCAGCAGTTACGGGGGGACCTCTGGAAACACCATATATTTT	CASSYGGTSGNTIYF
TRBJ1-2	TRBV7-8	.	.	TGTGCCAGCAGCTTAGGCCGGCCTTATGGCTACACCTTC	CASSLGRPYGYTF
TRBJ2-3	TRBV5-6	.	TRBD1	TGTGCCAGCTCGCAGGGGGTAATTGCGGATACGCAGTATTTT	CASSQGVIADTQYF
TRBJ2-5	TRBV19	.	.	TGTGCCAGTAGTACATGGCAGTCGCATTCGGAGACCCAGTACTTC	CASSTWQSHSETQYF
TRBJ2-7	TRBV6-1	.	.	TGTGCCAGCAATTCACAGAGCTTCGGCGAGCAGTACTTC	CASNSQSFGEQYF
TRBJ1-3	TRBV7-8	.	.	TGTGCCAGCAGCTTAACGGAGGGGTTGGGAAACACCATATATTTT	CASSLTEGLGNTIYF
TRBJ1-1	TRBV10-3	.	.	TGTGCCATCAGTGGGGGGAGGGAGACTGAAGCTTTCTTT	CAISGGRETEAFF
TRBJ2-1	TRBV10-1	.	TRBD2	TGCGCCAGCAGTGAGTATGTAGCGGGAGGTGAGCAGTTCTTC	CASSEYVAGGEQFF
TRBJ2-7	TRBV27	.	.	TGTGCCAGCAGTTCCGGCAACTCCTACGAGCAGTACTTC	CASSSGNSYEQYF
TRBJ2-2	TRBV25-1	.	TRBD1	TGTGCCAGCAGTGCCCCGGACAGGGGGCACGGGGAGCTGTTTTTT	CASSAPDRGHGELFF
TRBJ2-2	TRBV18	.	.	TGTGCCAGCTTTGGGAACGTTCCCGGCGGGGAGCTGTTTTTT	CASFGNVPGGELFF
TRBJ2-7	TRBV18	.	.	TGTGCCAGCTCACCACCGCGGAGCTCCTACGAGCAGTACTTC	CASSPPRSSYEQYF
TRBJ1-5	TRBV7-2	.	.	TGTGCCAGCAGCTTATTCCTGGGCAATCAGCCCCAGCATTTT	CASSLFLGNQPQHF
TRBJ2-1	TRBV5-6	.	TRBD2	TGTGCCAGCAGCCGCTCACTAGCGGGGGCCTACAATGAGCAGTTCTTC	CASSRSLAGAYNEQFF
TRBJ1-5	TRBV9	.	.	TGTGCCAGCAGCGTAGAACCGGGAAAGGATCAGCCCCAGCATTTT	CASSVEPGKDQPQHF
TRBJ2-3	TRBV12-5	.	.	TGTGCTAGTGGTTTGACCTGGCCCACAGATACGCAGTATTTT	CASGLTWPTDTQYF
TRBJ2-7	TRBV6-5	.	TRBD2	TGTGCCAGCAGGAAGGGACTAGCGGCATCCTACGAGCAGTACTTC	CASRKGLAASYEQYF
TRBJ2-7	TRBV4-1	.	.	TGCGCCAGCAGCCAAGATCAAGGGGGATACTACGAGCAGTACTTC	CASSQDQGGYYEQYF
TRBJ1-4	TRBV10-3	once	.	TGTGCCAGCGGATCCGCAACTAATGAAAAACTGTTTTTT	CASGSATNEKLFF
TRBJ1-3	TRBV6-1	.	.	TGTGCCAGCAGTGAAGTGTCGGGGGTGAGCTCTGGAAACACCATATATTTT	CASSEVSGVSSGNTIYF
TRBJ1-1	TRBV11-3	.	.	TGTGCCAGCAGCTTAGACCCCAGGGGCGGGAACACTGAAGCTTTCTTT	CASSLDPRGGNTEAFF
TRBJ1-2	TRBV7-2	.	TRBD1	TGTGCCAGCAGCTCGGTCGGGACAGGGGGCTTGGCTAACTATGGCTACACCTTC	CASSSVGTGGLANYGYTF
TRBJ2-1	TRBV5-1	.	TRBD2	TGCGCCAGCAGCTTCGGGACTAGCGTCCTTTCGGATGAGCAGTTCTTC	CASSFGTSVLSDEQFF
TRBJ1-6	TRBV15	.	TRBD1	TGTGCCACCAGCAGAGATAGACAGGGTGGTCTGGGTTCACCCCTCCACTTT	CATSRDRQGGLGSPLHF
TRBJ1-6	TRBV30	.	.	TGTGCCTGGAGTGGTTCCGGCTCCTATAATTCACCCCTCCACTTT	CAWSGSGSYNSPLHF
TRBJ1-1	TRBV6-5	.	.	TGTGCCGTACGGAGGGAGACTGAAGCTTTCTTT	CAVRRETEAFF